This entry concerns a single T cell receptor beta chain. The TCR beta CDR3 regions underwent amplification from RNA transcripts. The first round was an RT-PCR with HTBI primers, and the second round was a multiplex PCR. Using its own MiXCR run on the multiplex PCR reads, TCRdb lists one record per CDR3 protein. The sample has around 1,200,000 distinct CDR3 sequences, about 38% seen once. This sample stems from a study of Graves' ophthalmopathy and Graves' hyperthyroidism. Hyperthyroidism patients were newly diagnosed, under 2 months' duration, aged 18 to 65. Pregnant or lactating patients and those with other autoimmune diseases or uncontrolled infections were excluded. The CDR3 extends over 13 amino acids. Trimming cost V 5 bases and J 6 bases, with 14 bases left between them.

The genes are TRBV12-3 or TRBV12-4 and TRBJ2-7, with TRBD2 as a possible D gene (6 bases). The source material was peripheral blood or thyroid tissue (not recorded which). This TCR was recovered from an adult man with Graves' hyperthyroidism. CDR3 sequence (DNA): TGTGCCAGCAGTGAACTGGGAGGTATCGAGCAGTACTTC. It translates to CASSELGGIEQYF.